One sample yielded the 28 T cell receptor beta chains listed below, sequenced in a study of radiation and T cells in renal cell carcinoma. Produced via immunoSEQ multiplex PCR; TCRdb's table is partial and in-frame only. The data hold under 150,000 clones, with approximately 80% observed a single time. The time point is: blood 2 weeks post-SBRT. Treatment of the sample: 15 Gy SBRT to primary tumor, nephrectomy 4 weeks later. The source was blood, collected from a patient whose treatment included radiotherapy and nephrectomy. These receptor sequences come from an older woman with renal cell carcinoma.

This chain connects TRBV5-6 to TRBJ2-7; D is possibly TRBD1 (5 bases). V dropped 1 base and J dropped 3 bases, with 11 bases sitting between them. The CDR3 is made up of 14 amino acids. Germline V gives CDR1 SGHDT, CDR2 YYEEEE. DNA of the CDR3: TGTGCCAGCAGCTTGAGGGGAAAGTACTACGAGCAGTACTTC. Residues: CASSLRGKYYEQYF.

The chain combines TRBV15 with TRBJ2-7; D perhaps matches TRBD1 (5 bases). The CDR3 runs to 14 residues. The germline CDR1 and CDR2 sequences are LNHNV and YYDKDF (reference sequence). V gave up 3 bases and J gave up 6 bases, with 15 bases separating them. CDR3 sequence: CATSRATGPAEQYF. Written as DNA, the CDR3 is TGTGCCACCAGCAGGGCCACAGGTCCCGCCGAGCAGTACTTC.

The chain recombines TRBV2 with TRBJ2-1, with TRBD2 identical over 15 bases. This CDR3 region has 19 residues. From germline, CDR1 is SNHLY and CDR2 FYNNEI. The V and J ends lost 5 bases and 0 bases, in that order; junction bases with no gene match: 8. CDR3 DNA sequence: TGTGCCAGCAGTCACGGGACTAGCGGGGGGCGGAGCTCCTACAATGAGCAGTTCTTC. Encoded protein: CASSHGTSGGRSSYNEQFF.

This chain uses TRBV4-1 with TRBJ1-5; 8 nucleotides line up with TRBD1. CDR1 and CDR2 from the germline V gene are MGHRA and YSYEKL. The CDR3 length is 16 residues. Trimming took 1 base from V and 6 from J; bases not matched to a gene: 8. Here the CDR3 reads CASSQAGAGGIQPQHF. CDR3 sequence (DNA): TGCGCCAGCAGCCAAGCGGGAGCAGGGGGCATTCAGCCCCAGCATTTT.

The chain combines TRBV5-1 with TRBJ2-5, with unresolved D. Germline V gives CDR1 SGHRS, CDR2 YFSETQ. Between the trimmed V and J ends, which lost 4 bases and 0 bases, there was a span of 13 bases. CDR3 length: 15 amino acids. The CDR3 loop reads CASSNSGMYQETQYF. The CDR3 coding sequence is TGCGCCAGCAGCAACTCAGGCATGTACCAAGAGACCCAGTACTTC. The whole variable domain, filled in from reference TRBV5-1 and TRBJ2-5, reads KAGVTQTPRYLIKTRGQQVTLSCSPISGHRSVSWYQQTPGQGLQFLFEYFSETQRNKGNFPGRFSGRQFSNSRSEMNVSTLELGDSALYLCASSNSGMYQETQYFGPGTRLLVL.

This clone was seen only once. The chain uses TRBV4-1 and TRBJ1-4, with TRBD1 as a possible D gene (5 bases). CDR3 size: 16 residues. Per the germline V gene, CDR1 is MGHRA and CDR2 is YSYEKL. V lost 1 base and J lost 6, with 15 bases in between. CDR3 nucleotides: TGCGCCAGCAGCCAAGTACAGAGGGACCGACATGAAAAACTGTTTTTT. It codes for CASSQVQRDRHEKLFF.

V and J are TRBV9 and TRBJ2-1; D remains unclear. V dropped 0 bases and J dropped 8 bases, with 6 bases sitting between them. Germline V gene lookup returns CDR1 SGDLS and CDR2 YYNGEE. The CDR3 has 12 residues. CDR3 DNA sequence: TGTGCCAGCAGCGTAGTTCCCCATGAGCAGTTCTTC. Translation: CASSVVPHEQFF.

In nucleotides, the CDR3 is TGTGCCAGCAGCCAGGCGGCCCCGGTCAGCACAGATACGCAGTATTTT. This sequence encodes CASSQAAPVSTDTQYF. The chain combines TRBV4-2 with TRBJ2-3; D is unresolved. The CDR3 loop spans 16 amino acids. Germline CDR1 is LGHNA and CDR2 is YNFKEQ. With 3 bases removed from V and 0 bases from J, the gap between germline ends came to 13 bases.

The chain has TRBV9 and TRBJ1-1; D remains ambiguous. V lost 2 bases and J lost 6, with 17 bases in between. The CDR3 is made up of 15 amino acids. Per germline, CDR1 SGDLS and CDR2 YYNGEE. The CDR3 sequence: CASSVVGSFTAEAFF. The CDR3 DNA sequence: TGTGCCAGCAGCGTGGTCGGATCGTTTACGGCTGAAGCTTTCTTT. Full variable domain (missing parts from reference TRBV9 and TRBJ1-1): DSGVTQTPKHLITATGQRVTLRCSPRSGDLSVYWYQQSLDQGLQFLIQYYNGEERAKGNILERFSAQQFPDLHSELNLSSLELGDSALYFCASSVVGSFTAEAFFGQGTRLTVV.

The CDR3 loop reads CASSPGGRNEKLFF. As DNA, the CDR3 is TGTGCCAGCAGCCCCGGAGGTCGAAATGAAAAACTGTTTTTT. V and J are TRBV11-2 and TRBJ1-4; D not resolved. This CDR3 comprises 14 residues. Germline CDR1 reads SGHAT; CDR2 reads FQNNGV. V lost 5 bases and J lost 5, with 12 bases in between.

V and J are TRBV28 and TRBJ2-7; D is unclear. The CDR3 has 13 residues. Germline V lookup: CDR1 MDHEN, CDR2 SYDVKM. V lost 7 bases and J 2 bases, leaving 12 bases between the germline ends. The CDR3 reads CASMLGPAYEQYF. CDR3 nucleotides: TGTGCCAGCATGTTAGGACCGGCCTACGAGCAGTACTTC.

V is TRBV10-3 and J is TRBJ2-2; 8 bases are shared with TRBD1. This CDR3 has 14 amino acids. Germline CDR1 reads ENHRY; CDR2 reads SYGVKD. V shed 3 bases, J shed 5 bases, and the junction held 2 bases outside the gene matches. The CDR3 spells CAISERQGTGELFF. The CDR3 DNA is TGTGCCATCAGTGAAAGACAGGGGACCGGGGAGCTGTTTTTT.

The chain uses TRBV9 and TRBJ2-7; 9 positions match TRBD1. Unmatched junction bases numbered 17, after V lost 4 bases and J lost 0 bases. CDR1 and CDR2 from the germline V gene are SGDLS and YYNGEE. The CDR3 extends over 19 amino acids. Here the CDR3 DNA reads TGTGCCAGCAGCCCGGGGACAGGGATAGGAACGGACAGCTCCTACGAGCAGTACTTC. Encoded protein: CASSPGTGIGTDSSYEQYF.

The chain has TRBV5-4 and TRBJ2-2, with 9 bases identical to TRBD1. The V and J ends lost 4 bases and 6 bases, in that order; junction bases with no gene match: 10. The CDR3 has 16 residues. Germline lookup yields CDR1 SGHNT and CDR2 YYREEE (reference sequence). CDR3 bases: TGTGCCAGCAGCCCCACAGGGGGCGCGACTGCCGGGGAGCTGTTTTTT. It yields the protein CASSPTGGATAGELFF.

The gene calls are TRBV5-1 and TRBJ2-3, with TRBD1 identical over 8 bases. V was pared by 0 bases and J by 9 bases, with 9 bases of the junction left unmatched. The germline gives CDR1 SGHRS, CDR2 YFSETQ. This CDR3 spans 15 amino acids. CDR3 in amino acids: CASSLEDRASSTQYF. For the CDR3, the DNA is TGCGCCAGCAGCTTGGAGGACAGGGCGAGTTCCACGCAGTATTTT.

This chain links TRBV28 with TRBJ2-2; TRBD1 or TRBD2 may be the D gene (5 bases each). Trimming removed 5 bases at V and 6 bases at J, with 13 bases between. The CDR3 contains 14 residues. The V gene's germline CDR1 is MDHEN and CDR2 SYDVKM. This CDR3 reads CASSLTLGAGELFF. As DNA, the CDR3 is TGTGCCAGCAGTCTGACCCTGGGGGCCGGGGAGCTGTTTTTT.

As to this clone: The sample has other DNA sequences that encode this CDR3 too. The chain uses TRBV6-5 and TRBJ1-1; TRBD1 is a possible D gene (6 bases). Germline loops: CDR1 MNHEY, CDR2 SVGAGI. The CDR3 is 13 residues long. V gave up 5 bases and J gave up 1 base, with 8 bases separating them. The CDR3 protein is CASSRGGNTEAFF. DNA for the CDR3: TGTGCCAGCAGTCGAGGGGGGAACACTGAAGCTTTCTTT.

For the CDR3, the DNA is TGTGCCAGCAGCTATTCCGGGACGAACTATGGCTACACCTTC. This sequence encodes CASSYSGTNYGYTF. The chain joins TRBV5-4 to TRBJ1-2, with D possibly matching TRBD1 (5 bases). Germline CDR1 reads SGHNT; CDR2 reads YYREEE (reference sequence). The V end was cut by 3 bases, the J end by 2 bases, with 11 bases between. CDR3 length equals 14 residues.

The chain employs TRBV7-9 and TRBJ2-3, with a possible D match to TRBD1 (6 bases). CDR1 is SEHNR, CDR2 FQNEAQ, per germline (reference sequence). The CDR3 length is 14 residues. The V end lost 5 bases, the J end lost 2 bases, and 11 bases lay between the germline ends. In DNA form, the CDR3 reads TGTGCCAGCAGCCAGGGGTGGGACACAGATACGCAGTATTTT. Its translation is CASSQGWDTDTQYF.

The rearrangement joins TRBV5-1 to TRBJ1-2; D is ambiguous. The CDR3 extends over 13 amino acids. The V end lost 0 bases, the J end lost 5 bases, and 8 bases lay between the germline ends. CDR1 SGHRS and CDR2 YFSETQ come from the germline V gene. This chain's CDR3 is CASSLGPLYGYTF. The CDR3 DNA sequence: TGCGCCAGCAGCTTGGGCCCATTATATGGCTACACCTTC. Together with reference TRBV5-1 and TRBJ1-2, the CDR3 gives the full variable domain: KAGVTQTPRYLIKTRGQQVTLSCSPISGHRSVSWYQQTPGQGLQFLFEYFSETQRNKGNFPGRFSGRQFSNSRSEMNVSTLELGDSALYLCASSLGPLYGYTFGSGTRLTVV.

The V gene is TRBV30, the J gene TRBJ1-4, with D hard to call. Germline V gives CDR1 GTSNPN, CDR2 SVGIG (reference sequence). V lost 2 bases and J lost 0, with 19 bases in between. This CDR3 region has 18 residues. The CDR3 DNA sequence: TGTGCCTGGAGTCCTCTCCTAGGTGAAGCTACAACTAATGAAAAACTGTTTTTT. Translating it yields CAWSPLLGEATTNEKLFF. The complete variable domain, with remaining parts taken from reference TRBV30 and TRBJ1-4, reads SQTIHQWPATLVQPVGSPLSLECTVEGTSNPNLYWYRQAAGRGLQLLFYSVGIGQISSEVPQNLSASRPQDRQFILSSKKLLLSDSGFYLCAWSPLLGEATTNEKLFFGSGTQLSVL.

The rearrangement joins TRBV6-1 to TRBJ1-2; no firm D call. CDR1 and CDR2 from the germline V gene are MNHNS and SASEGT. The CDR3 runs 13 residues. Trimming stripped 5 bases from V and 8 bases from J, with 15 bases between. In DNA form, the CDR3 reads TGTGCCAGCAGTCTTAGTTCGATCCGAGGCTACACCTTC. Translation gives CASSLSSIRGYTF.

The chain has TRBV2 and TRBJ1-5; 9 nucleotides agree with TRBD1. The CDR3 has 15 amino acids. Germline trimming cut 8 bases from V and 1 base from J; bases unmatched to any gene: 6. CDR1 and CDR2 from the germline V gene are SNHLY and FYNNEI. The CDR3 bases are TGTGCCAGCCATTGGGACAGGGCGAGCAATCAGCCCCAGCATTTT. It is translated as CASHWDRASNQPQHF.

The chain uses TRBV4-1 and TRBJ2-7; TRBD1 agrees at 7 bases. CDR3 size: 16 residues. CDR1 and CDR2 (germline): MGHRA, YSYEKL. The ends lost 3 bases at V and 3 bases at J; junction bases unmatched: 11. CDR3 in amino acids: CASSHVGTAFNYEQYF. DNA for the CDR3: TGCGCCAGCAGCCATGTTGGGACAGCCTTCAACTACGAGCAGTACTTC.

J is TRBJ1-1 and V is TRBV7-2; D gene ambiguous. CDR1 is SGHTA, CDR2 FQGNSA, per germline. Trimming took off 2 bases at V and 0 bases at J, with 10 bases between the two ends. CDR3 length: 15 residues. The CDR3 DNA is TGTGCCAGCAGCTTATTGAAGAGGATGAACACTGAAGCTTTCTTT. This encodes CASSLLKRMNTEAFF.

CDR3 DNA: TGTGCCAGCCTCATGACGCTAATCCCTAGCTCCTACAATGAGCAGTTCTTC. Its protein is CASLMTLIPSSYNEQFF. The rearrangement joins TRBV2 to TRBJ2-1, with D hard to call. Germline CDR1 reads SNHLY; CDR2 reads FYNNEI. Trimming stripped 8 bases from V and 0 bases from J, with 20 bases between. The CDR3 loop spans 17 amino acids.

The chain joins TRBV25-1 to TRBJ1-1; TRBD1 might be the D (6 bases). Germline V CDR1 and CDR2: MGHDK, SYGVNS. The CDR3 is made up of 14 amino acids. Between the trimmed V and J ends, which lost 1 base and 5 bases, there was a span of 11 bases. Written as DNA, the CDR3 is TGTGCCAGCAGTGAATCGCAGGGGAGGACTGAAGCTTTCTTT. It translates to CASSESQGRTEAFF.

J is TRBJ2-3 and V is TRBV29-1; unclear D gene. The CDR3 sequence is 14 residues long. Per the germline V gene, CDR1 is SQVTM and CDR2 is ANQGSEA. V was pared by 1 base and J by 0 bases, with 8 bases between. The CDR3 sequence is CSVEGTSSTDTQYF. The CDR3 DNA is TGCAGCGTTGAAGGGACCTCTAGCACAGATACGCAGTATTTT.